The 3 T cell receptor beta chains below come from one sample, sequenced in a study of blood T cell repertoires in COVID-19. Clones were read by immunoSEQ multiplex PCR, and TCRdb kept only the in-frame ones, dropping some. The sample holds about 86,000 clones, about 87% seen once. Input material: peripheral blood. All receptors derive from a human donor in a cohort sampled during active COVID-19.

The chain recombines TRBV11-2 with TRBJ1-1, with 7 bases fitting TRBD1. There are 17 residues in the CDR3. The V and J ends lost 0 bases and 0 bases, in that order; junction bases with no gene match: 7. Germline V gives CDR1 SGHAT, CDR2 FQNNGV. The CDR3 here is CASSLEQGSHMNTEAFF. In DNA, the CDR3 is TGTGCCAGCAGCTTAGAACAGGGGAGCCATATGAACACTGAAGCTTTCTTT.

J is TRBJ2-2 and V is TRBV19; the D gene is possibly TRBD2 (5 bases). The CDR3 consists of 16 residues. The germline V gene has CDR1 LNHDA and CDR2 SQIVND (reference sequence). V gave up 2 bases and J gave up 3 bases, with 13 bases separating them. The CDR3 is CASSIRGYLDTGELFF. CDR3 nucleotides: TGTGCCAGTAGTATACGGGGATACCTTGACACCGGGGAGCTGTTTTTT.

In nucleotides, the CDR3 is TGTGCCAGCAGCGTCCTAGGGACAGCTAACTATGGCTACACCTTC. This encodes CASSVLGTANYGYTF. This chain joins TRBV9 and TRBJ1-2, with 7 nucleotides matching TRBD1. V lost 2 bases, J lost 0 bases, and 4 bases stayed unmatched. Germline V CDR1 and CDR2: SGDLS, YYNGEE. The CDR3 contains 15 residues.